Detailed here is one T cell receptor beta chain. This clone's antigen is unknown. Per-base quality was not reported, and no clone a single base away is much larger than it. The sample comes from a study of blood T cell repertoires in COVID-19 (dated by TCRdb to between 2020 and 2021). For the wider study: The collaborator samples originated in the United States, Italy and Spain and spanned the acute and convalescent phases of COVID-19. The repertoires were released in a freely available public database intended as a resource for research on the immune response to SARS-CoV-2. Nearly every sample came with metadata listing a de-identified subject ID, COVID-19 status, age in years and sex. Deeply sampled blood TCRbeta repertoires from subjects exposed to, actively infected with, or recovered from COVID-19 were included in the dataset. The prospective study material was composed of cDNA or gDNA derived from T cells, B-cell-depleted T cells, or PBMCs. Where available, HLA class I and class II types were obtained from metadata supplied by the sample provider rather than from assay-based typing. Samples came from the ongoing ImmuneRACE study (first 160 participants) plus 1,254 subjects from 6 global collaborators. General study outcomes and caveats: How much clinical and demographic metadata was included differed by source and by participant, and the metadata was provided uncurated.

TCRbeta CDR3 regions were amplified from genomic DNA by means of the immunoSEQ Assay, a bias-controlled multiplex PCR. In the original analysis: The number of nucleated cells in each sample was estimated by amplification of reference gene primers within the assay. To quantify the absolute abundance of each unique TCRbeta CDR3 rearrangement, sequence reads were collapsed and filtered. For each sample, productive Simpson clonality was calculated by taking the square root of Simpson's diversity index across productive rearrangements. This immuneACCESS table, as held by TCRdb, lists in-frame sequences with V and J called but not all clones. Of the missing ones, under half trace to an unresolved V gene in checked studies; the others have no known cause. That table is the source of V, J and clone size, and D and trimming were worked out from the DNA. A total of 35,000 to 45,000 clones appear in this sample, roughly four fifths of them only once. The ten largest clones take up less than 50% of the sample.

Collaborating institutions collected whole blood in K2EDTA tubes following their own protocols. For TCRbeta analysis, collaborator samples were shipped as frozen whole blood, as isolated PBMCs, or as DNA extracted from either sample type. Sequenced material: peripheral blood. The source of this sequence is a human donor in a cohort sampled during active or convalescent COVID-19. The donor label of this sample is uncertain.

CDR3 loop: CASSLFGTGEVEQYF. In nucleotide form, the sequence is TGCGCCAGCAGCTTGTTTGGGACAGGGGAAGTCGAGCAGTACTTC. The sequence is built from TRBV5-1 and TRBJ2-7, with TRBD1 matching 10 junction bases. The CDR3 starts with the cysteine, ends with the phenylalanine, and has 15 residues. The DNA shown is the 45-base CDR3, in frame from base 1. For this chain, trimming is 1 base at the V end and 6 bases at the J end, and the number of junction bases without a gene match is 7. CDR1 and CDR2 are drawn from the germline V gene: SGHRS, YFSETQ.